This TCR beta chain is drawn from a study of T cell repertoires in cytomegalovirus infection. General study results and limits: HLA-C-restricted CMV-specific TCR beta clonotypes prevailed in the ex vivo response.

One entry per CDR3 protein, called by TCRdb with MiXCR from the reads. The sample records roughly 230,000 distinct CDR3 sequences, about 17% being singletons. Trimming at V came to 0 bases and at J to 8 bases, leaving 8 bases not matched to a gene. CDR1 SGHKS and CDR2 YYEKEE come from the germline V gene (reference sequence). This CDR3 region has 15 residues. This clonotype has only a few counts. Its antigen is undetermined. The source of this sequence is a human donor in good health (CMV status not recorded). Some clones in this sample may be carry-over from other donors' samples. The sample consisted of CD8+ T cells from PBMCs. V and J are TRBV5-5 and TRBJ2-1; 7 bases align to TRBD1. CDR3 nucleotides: TGTGCCAGCAGCTTGGAGGGACAGTTTATCGATGAGCAGTTCTTC. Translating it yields CASSLEGQFIDEQFF.